Below, one T cell receptor beta chain is given with its context. This clonotype was recorded a few times. It has no known antigen specificity. Within one base of it there is no much larger clone, and no base qualities were kept. These data are taken from a study of blood T cells in healthy people across ages (dated by TCRdb to about 2015). Regarding the complete study: In model experiments, template switching captured roughly one uniquely barcoded TCR beta cDNA molecule for every two T cells. Age-related changes in TCR beta repertoire diversity were measured in the study by deep sequencing normalized with unique cDNA molecular identifiers. The donors were divided into four age groups: young (average approximately 17 years), middle-aged (approximately 41), aged (approximately 62) and long-lived (about 80). Donors of different ages were randomly distributed across sequencing lanes to avoid experimental bias. The study analyzed two additional independent replicas of 1 million unique cDNA reads from the same blood draw for two donors, one aged 18 to 30 and one aged 80 or older.

Results the study describes overall, beyond this receptor: Estimates of total diversity from one million sequenced T cells were regarded as lower bounds and underestimates. Donor CMV infection status was unknown, potentially confounding age-related changes in expanded clonotypes. As age increased, observed TCR beta diversity per million T cells dropped in a roughly linear way, and a significant reduction was already evident by age 40. Observed TCR beta diversity correlated strongly with the percentage of naive T cells measured by flow cytometry. Since profiling was done on bulk unsorted PBMCs, naive and antigen-experienced compartments could not be conclusively compared. Compared with the aged group, the long-lived group had more naive CD4+ T cells, fewer expanded clones and increased TCR diversity, a pattern suggesting age selection.

The CDR3 contains 16 residues, cysteine and phenylalanine counted. Only the CDR3 portion is preserved as DNA: 48 bases, with reading frame beginning at the first base. Sequences SGDLS (CDR1) and YYNGEE (CDR2) are obtained from the germline V gene. V is pared back by 0 bases and J by 0 bases, with 11 bases lying between the germline termini. The library was obtained by 5' RACE. Sequencing relied on an Illumina HiSeq 2500. A second PCR of about 6 to 11 cycles was run with a J-beta primer mix and a sample-barcoded 5' primer. A unique molecular identifier was introduced onto each TCR beta cDNA molecule by a template-switch 5' adaptor carrying 12 random nucleotides. Each sample yielded at least 2.5 million CDR3-containing paired-end reads. The Mint cDNA synthesis kit, primed by a TRBC-specific oligonucleotide, was used to synthesize first-strand cDNA from all RNA. Following uracil-DNA glycosylase treatment, all cDNA underwent a first 18-cycle PCR with the universal primers M1SS and BC2_uni_R. Regarding the original processing steps: For normalization, 1 million high-quality reads were randomly selected from each sample, with every read carrying a distinct molecular identifier. Reads with shared molecular identifiers were discarded instead of being binned into consensus sequences. MiTCR, with a Q25 quality threshold and the strictest error-elimination algorithm, was used for CDR3 identification, clonotype clustering and error correction. A nonparametric unseen species model using Euler transformation provided a lower-bound estimate of total TCR beta diversity. The public reads were quality trimmed at Q25 with fastp and then assembled into clones with MiXCR by TCRdb, keeping productive beta chains. Merged by CDR3 protein, the rows form single entries marked with the most common genes and DNA. The V and J calls, along with clone size, are taken from TCRdb and not from the paper's own processing. The sample records 1.2 million to 1.5 million distinct CDR3 sequences, approximately 59% of which are singletons. The ten top clones hold roughly 7% of the sample.

The donors were 40 or so Caucasian individuals from Russia, aged roughly 6 to 100 years, who were systemically healthy. Around 10 milliliters of peripheral blood were collected from each donor into EDTA-treated Vacutainer tubes. Ficoll-Paque density-gradient centrifugation was used to isolate PBMCs, with at least 7 million obtained per sample. Total RNA, at least 6 micrograms per sample, was extracted from PBMCs with Trizol reagent. For every donor, flow cytometry on a PBMC aliquot measured the percentage of naive CD45RAhigh/CD27high T cells. Specimen: blood. The sequence was obtained from a young man in good health. The chain employs TRBV9 and TRBJ2-3; TRBD1 is possibly the D segment (6 matching bases). For the CDR3, the sequence is CASSVGFQGSTDTQYF. The nucleotide sequence reads TGTGCCAGCAGCGTAGGTTTCCAGGGGAGCACAGATACGCAGTATTTT. Reference TRBV9 and TRBJ2-3 genes cover what lies past the CDR3, so the full variable domain is DSGVTQTPKHLITATGQRVTLRCSPRSGDLSVYWYQQSLDQGLQFLIQYYNGEERAKGNILERFSAQQFPDLHSELNLSSLELGDSALYFCASSVGFQGSTDTQYFGPGTRLTVL.